This T cell receptor (beta chain) was obtained from a study of CD8 T cells in Susac syndrome. Study-wide findings and caveats: TCR sequencing and HLA analysis covered a relatively small number of individuals.

RNA was extracted with the RNeasy kit, and a quantity of about 0.45 to 1 ug was reverse transcribed using random hexamers. One entry per CDR3 protein results from TCRdb running MiXCR on the immunoSEQ multiplex PCR reads. The data hold about 70,000 distinct CDR3 sequences, with 96% observed a single time. Of note for this clonotype: Antigen unknown.

The CDR3 contains 14 residues. V shed 5 bases, J shed 5 bases, and the junction held 6 bases outside the gene matches. CDR1 is MNHEY, CDR2 SMNVEV, per germline (reference sequence). Source material: CD4+ T cells from PBMCs. This receptor was taken from a human donor with multiple sclerosis. The rearrangement joins TRBV27 to TRBJ2-7; 10 bases line up with TRBD1. CDR3 nucleotide sequence: TGTGCCAGCAGTCTAAGACAGGGGGCCAACGAGCAGTACTTC. Its translation is CASSLRQGANEQYF.